Listed below are T cell receptor beta chains from one sample, sequenced in a study of blood T cell repertoires in COVID-19. Here immunoSEQ multiplex PCR was the method, and the copy in TCRdb shows in-frame clones only, minus some. The table includes 100,000 or so clones, approximately 89% detected once. The sequencing sample was made of peripheral blood. Receptors were obtained from a man aged 50-60 years with active COVID-19. Both conserved end residues are part of each CDR3. Fields, in order: V gene, J gene, clone size, D gene, CDR3 DNA, CDR3 protein. D genes are given only for firm matches. Clone size, where shown, is once, few, many, or a class for clones that have expanded.

V: TRBV6-5
J: TRBJ2-2
size: -
D: TRBD2
DNA: TGTGCCAGCAGTTTAACTTTTGGACTAGCAAACGGGGAGCTGTTTTTT
CDR3: CASSLTFGLANGELFF

V: TRBV7-2
J: TRBJ1-3
size: -
D: -
DNA: TGTGCCAGCAGCTTAAGACAGCTAGGGATCTCTGGAAACACCATATATTTT
CDR3: CASSLRQLGISGNTIYF

V: TRBV7-9
J: TRBJ2-3
size: -
D: TRBD2
DNA: TGTGCCAGCAGCTTCCTAGCGGGGGCACTCGGAGATACGCAGTATTTT
CDR3: CASSFLAGALGDTQYF

V: TRBV9
J: TRBJ2-1
size: -
D: TRBD2
DNA: TGTGCCAGCAGCGTGGAACCGACTAGCGGGAGTGGCAATGAGCAGTTCTTC
CDR3: CASSVEPTSGSGNEQFF

V: TRBV3-1/TRBV3-2
J: TRBJ1-5
size: -
D: TRBD1
DNA: TGTGCCAGCAGCCAAACACAGGGGGGTCAGCCCCAGCATTTT
CDR3: CASSQTQGGQPQHF

V: TRBV29-1
J: TRBJ2-1
size: -
D: TRBD2
DNA: TGCAGTGTAAGCGGGAGTACGTACAATGAGCAGTTCTTC
CDR3: CSVSGSTYNEQFF

V: TRBV5-3
J: TRBJ1-2
size: few
D: -
DNA: TGTGCCAGAAGCTCCGACAATAACTATGGCTACACCTTC
CDR3: CARSSDNNYGYTF

V: TRBV5-1
J: TRBJ1-6
size: -
D: -
DNA: TGCGCCAGCAGCGCCGATTGGGGCGTGAATTCACCCCTCCACTTT
CDR3: CASSADWGVNSPLHF

V: TRBV4-1
J: TRBJ1-2
size: -
D: -
DNA: TGCGCCAGCAGCCAAGGCACGAGGGAAAAAGGCGGCTACACCTTC
CDR3: CASSQGTREKGGYTF

V: TRBV7-9
J: TRBJ2-1
size: -
D: TRBD2
DNA: TGTGCCAGCAGCACACGACTAGCGGGAGGCACCTACAATGAGCAGTTCTTC
CDR3: CASSTRLAGGTYNEQFF

V: TRBV11-3
J: TRBJ2-1
size: -
D: -
DNA: TGTGCCAGCAGCGGGGACTCTAGCTCCTACAATGAGCAGTTCTTC
CDR3: CASSGDSSSYNEQFF

V: TRBV3-1/TRBV3-2
J: TRBJ1-1
size: -
D: -
DNA: TGTGCCAGCAGCCACCGGGACTCCTTGGGGGCTTTCTTT
CDR3: CASSHRDSLGAFF

V: TRBV4-1
J: TRBJ2-3
size: -
D: -
DNA: TGCGCCAGCACCCAATCGACAGCCCGGGTTGGAGATACGCAGTATTTT
CDR3: CASTQSTARVGDTQYF

V: TRBV12-5
J: TRBJ2-3
size: -
D: TRBD2
DNA: TGTGCTAGTGGTTTGGTACGGGAGGGAGTTAGGACAGATACGCAGTATTTT
CDR3: CASGLVREGVRTDTQYF

V: TRBV6-5
J: TRBJ1-2
size: -
D: -
DNA: TGTGCCAGCTTCTCTTGGGGCGGACACTATGGCTACACCTTC
CDR3: CASFSWGGHYGYTF

V: TRBV9
J: TRBJ2-1
size: -
D: TRBD1
DNA: TGTGCCAGCAGCGTAGCTCAGGGGGCCGCCTACAATGAGCAGTTCTTC
CDR3: CASSVAQGAAYNEQFF

V: TRBV23-1
J: TRBJ2-2
size: few
D: TRBD1
DNA: TGCGCCAGCAGTCAATCGCCGGGACAGGCACATAGGGGGTCGTTGAGGACCGGGGAGCTGTTTTTT
CDR3: CASSQSPGQAHRGSLRTGELFF